Following are 16 T cell receptor beta chains from one sample sequenced in a study of T cells in tuberculosis. The data were produced by immunoSEQ multiplex PCR, yet TCRdb's version contains in-frame clones alone and is incomplete. The sample includes approximately 35,000 clones, 95% to 97% of them seen just once. The sample was PBMCs. The receptors come from a donor aged 10 to 29 with latent tuberculosis or without tuberculosis infection.

The chain links TRBV4-2 to TRBJ2-7; the match to TRBD1 covers 11 bases. Germline loops: CDR1 LGHNA, CDR2 YNFKEQ. The CDR3 contains 15 residues. V lost 5 bases to trimming and J lost 2 bases; unmatched junction nucleotides: 5. The CDR3 DNA reads TGTGCCAGCAGCTCCGGGACAGGGGGTCCCTACGAGCAGTACTTC. Protein product: CASSSGTGGPYEQYF.

The chain joins TRBV2 to TRBJ1-4, with a weak D call TRBD1 (6 bases). Germline V CDR1 and CDR2: SNHLY, FYNNEI. Trimming took off 6 bases at V and 7 bases at J, with 18 bases between the two ends. This CDR3 is 15 amino acids long. The CDR3 region is CASRANGQRGEKLFF. CDR3 sequence (DNA): TGTGCCAGCAGGGCTAACGGACAGAGAGGTGAAAAACTGTTTTTT.

The gene calls are TRBV6-1 and TRBJ2-2; TRBD2 matches 9 bases. Unmatched junction bases numbered 0, after V lost 1 base and J lost 3 bases. This CDR3 has 15 residues. Germline V gene lookup returns CDR1 MNHNS and CDR2 SASEGT. The CDR3 region has the DNA TGTGCCAGCAGTGAAGGGACTAGCGACACCGGGGAGCTGTTTTTT. Translated: CASSEGTSDTGELFF.

This chain uses TRBV5-1 with TRBJ1-5; 8 bases are shared with TRBD1. V lost 4 bases, J lost 5 bases, and 8 bases stayed unmatched. The CDR3 has 15 residues. The germline gives CDR1 SGHRS, CDR2 YFSETQ. The CDR3 loop is CASSLTGTGYQPQHF. CDR3 coding DNA: TGCGCCAGCAGCCTGACCGGGACAGGTTATCAGCCCCAGCATTTT. The whole variable domain, filled in from reference TRBV5-1 and TRBJ1-5, reads KAGVTQTPRYLIKTRGQQVTLSCSPISGHRSVSWYQQTPGQGLQFLFEYFSETQRNKGNFPGRFSGRQFSNSRSEMNVSTLELGDSALYLCASSLTGTGYQPQHFGDGTRLSIL.

The genes are TRBV9 and TRBJ1-1, with D tentatively TRBD1 (6 bases). CDR3 length: 15 residues. V was shortened by 3 bases and J by 0 bases, with 12 bases between the two germline ends. Germline CDR1 reads SGDLS; CDR2 reads YYNGEE. DNA for the CDR3: TGTGCCAGCAGCGCACAGGGAACCATGAACACTGAAGCTTTCTTT. Its protein product is CASSAQGTMNTEAFF.

This chain links TRBV27 with TRBJ1-1; D is unresolved. Germline assignment: CDR1 MNHEY and CDR2 SMNVEV (reference sequence). CDR3 length: 14 residues. V lost 2 bases to trimming and J lost 3 bases, with 10 bases between them. Here the CDR3 reads CASSLAGEDTEAFF. CDR3 nucleotide sequence: TGTGCCAGCAGTTTAGCGGGTGAGGACACTGAAGCTTTCTTT.

V and J are TRBV5-6 and TRBJ1-1; 9 bases are shared with TRBD1. CDR1 SGHDT and CDR2 YYEEEE come from the germline V gene. The CDR3 runs to 16 residues. The V segment lost 0 bases and the J segment 1 base; nucleotides outside the gene matches: 4. CDR3 nucleotides: TGTGCCAGCAGCTTGGACAGGGGGCCGAGGAACACTGAAGCTTTCTTT. As protein: CASSLDRGPRNTEAFF.

This clone was counted a single time. The rearrangement uses TRBV5-8 and TRBJ1-2; 7 bases are shared with TRBD1. CDR3 length: 15 residues. The V segment lost 4 bases and the J segment 4 bases; nucleotides outside the gene matches: 10. The germline gives CDR1 SGHTS, CDR2 YDEGEE. The CDR3 DNA is TGTGCCAGCAGCCAAGGACAGGCGAATTTCTATGGCTACACCTTC. Translating gives CASSQGQANFYGYTF.

The chain is built from TRBV28 and TRBJ2-7; the D gene is possibly TRBD2 (5 bases). Trimming took 10 bases from V and 0 from J, leaving 13 bases between them. Germline CDR1 MDHEN, CDR2 SYDVKM. This CDR3 region has 13 residues. CDR3 protein: CATFGLASYEQYF. CDR3 in DNA: TGTGCCACCTTCGGACTGGCCTCCTACGAGCAGTACTTC.

The gene calls are TRBV15 and TRBJ1-1, with D maybe TRBD1 (5 bases). Germline V gene data show CDR1 as LNHNV and CDR2 as YYDKDF (reference sequence). V was trimmed by 3 bases and J by 7 bases, leaving 15 bases between them. The CDR3 length is 14 residues. The CDR3 DNA sequence: TGTGCCACCAGCAGGGGCGGGGGGTTGGTTGAAGCTTTCTTT. Residues: CATSRGGGLVEAFF.

Here the CDR3 DNA reads TGTGCCATCAGCCTCAATTCAGGGGGCACTGAAGCTTTCTTT. Protein: CAISLNSGGTEAFF. The chain links TRBV10-3 to TRBJ1-1; 7 positions match TRBD1. This CDR3 comprises 14 residues. Germline V gene data show CDR1 as ENHRY and CDR2 as SYGVKD. After removal of 6 bases from V and 4 bases from J, the junction contained 8 bases not matched to a gene.

The chain is built from TRBV11-2 and TRBJ1-4; 7 bases align to TRBD1. The CDR3 is 14 residues long. V was pared by 4 bases and J by 5 bases, with 4 bases of the junction left unmatched. Germline values: CDR1 SGHAT, CDR2 FQNNGV. CDR3 nucleotide sequence: TGTGCCAGCAGCTCGACAGGGACCAATGAAAAACTGTTTTTT. Translated, it gives CASSSTGTNEKLFF.

The gene calls are TRBV2 and TRBJ1-5; 7 nucleotides align to TRBD1. J lost 7 bases, V lost 3 bases, and 9 bases had no gene match. Germline V gene data show CDR1 as SNHLY and CDR2 as FYNNEI. This CDR3 comprises 15 residues. In DNA form, the CDR3 reads TGTGCCAGCAGTGATCAGGGGGTCATCACGCAGCCCCAGCATTTT. This translates into CASSDQGVITQPQHF.

This clone was seen just once. This chain joins TRBV9 and TRBJ2-3; D not certain. V dropped 3 bases and J dropped 0 bases, with 2 bases sitting between them. Germline values: CDR1 SGDLS, CDR2 YYNGEE. The CDR3 contains 12 residues. The CDR3 DNA reads TGTGCCAGCAGCGCTAGCACAGATACGCAGTATTTT. Its translation: CASSASTDTQYF.

The gene calls are TRBV14 and TRBJ1-1; 8 bases are shared with TRBD1. After removal of 6 bases from V and 3 bases from J, the junction contained 6 bases not matched to a gene. This CDR3 region has 14 residues. CDR1 is SGHDN, CDR2 FVKESK, per germline. The CDR3 sequence is CASSQLQGDTEAFF. The CDR3 DNA follows: TGTGCCAGCAGTCAACTACAGGGGGACACTGAAGCTTTCTTT. The full variable domain, completed using reference TRBV14 and TRBJ1-1, is EAGVTQFPSHSVIEKGQTVTLRCDPISGHDNLYWYRRVMGKEIKFLLHFVKESKQDESGMPNNRFLAERTGGTYSTLKVQPAELEDSGVYFCASSQLQGDTEAFFGQGTRLTVV.

This chain connects TRBV7-8 to TRBJ2-1; 10 bases are a match to TRBD2. CDR3 size: 17 residues. Germline V gene sequence: CDR1 SGHVS, CDR2 FQNEAQ. V gave up 0 bases and J gave up 3 bases; unmatched junction bases: 5. CDR3: CASSLAGSSGGYNEQFF. In DNA, the CDR3 is TGTGCCAGCAGCTTAGCGGGCTCTAGCGGGGGCTACAATGAGCAGTTCTTC.